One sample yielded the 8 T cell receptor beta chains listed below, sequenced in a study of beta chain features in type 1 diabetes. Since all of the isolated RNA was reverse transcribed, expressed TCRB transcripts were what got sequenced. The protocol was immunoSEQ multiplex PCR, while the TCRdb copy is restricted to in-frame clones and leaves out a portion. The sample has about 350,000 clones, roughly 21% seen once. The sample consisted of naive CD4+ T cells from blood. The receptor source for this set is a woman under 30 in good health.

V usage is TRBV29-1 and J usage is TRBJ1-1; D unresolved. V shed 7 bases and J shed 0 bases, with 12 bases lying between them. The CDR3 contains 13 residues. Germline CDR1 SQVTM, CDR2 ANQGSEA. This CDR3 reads CSATIAMNTEAFF. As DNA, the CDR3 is TGCAGCGCAACGATAGCCATGAACACTGAAGCTTTCTTT.

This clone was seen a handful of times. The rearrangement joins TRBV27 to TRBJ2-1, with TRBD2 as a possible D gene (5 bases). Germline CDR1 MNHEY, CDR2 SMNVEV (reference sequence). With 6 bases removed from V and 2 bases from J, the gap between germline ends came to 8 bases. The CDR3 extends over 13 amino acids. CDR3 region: CASRSGPYNEQFF. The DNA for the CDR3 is TGTGCCAGCAGGAGCGGCCCCTACAATGAGCAGTTCTTC.

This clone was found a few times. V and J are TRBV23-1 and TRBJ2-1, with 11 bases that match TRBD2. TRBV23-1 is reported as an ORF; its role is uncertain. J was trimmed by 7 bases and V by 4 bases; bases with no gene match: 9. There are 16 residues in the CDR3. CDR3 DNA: TGCGCCAGCAGTCCCATACTAGCGGGAGTAGGGAATGAGCAGTTCTTC. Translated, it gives CASSPILAGVGNEQFF.

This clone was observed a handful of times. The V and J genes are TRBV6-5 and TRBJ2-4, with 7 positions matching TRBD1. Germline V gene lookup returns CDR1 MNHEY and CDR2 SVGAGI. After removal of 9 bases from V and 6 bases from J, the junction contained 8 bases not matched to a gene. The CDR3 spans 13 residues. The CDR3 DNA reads TGTGCCAGTGGAGAGGGGGCTGGAAACATTCAGTACTTC. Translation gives CASGEGAGNIQYF.

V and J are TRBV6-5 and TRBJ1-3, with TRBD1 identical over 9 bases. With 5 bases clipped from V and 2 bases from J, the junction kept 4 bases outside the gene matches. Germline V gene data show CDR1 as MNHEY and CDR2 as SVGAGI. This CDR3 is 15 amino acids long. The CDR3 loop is CASSMGQGPGNTIYF. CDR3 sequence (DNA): TGTGCCAGCAGTATGGGACAGGGACCTGGAAACACCATATATTTT.

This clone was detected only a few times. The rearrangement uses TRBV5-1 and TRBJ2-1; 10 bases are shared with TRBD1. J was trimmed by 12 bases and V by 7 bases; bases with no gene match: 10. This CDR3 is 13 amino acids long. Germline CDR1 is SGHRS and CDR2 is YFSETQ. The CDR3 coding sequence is TGCGCCAGCCTCGGGACAGGGGAAGTTAGGCAGTTCTTC. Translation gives CASLGTGEVRQFF.

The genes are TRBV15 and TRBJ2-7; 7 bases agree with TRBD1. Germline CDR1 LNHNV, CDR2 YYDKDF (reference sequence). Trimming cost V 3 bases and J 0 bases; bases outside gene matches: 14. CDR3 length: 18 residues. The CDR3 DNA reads TGTGCCACCAGCAGCCCCTACCGCGGGCCAGGGGGCTCCTACGAGCAGTACTTC. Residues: CATSSPYRGPGGSYEQYF.

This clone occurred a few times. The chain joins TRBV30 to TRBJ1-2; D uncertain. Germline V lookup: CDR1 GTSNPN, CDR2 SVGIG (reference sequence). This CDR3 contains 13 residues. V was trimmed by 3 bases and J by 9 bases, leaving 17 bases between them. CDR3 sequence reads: CAWSARPTYRYTF. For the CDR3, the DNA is TGTGCCTGGAGCGCTAGACCGACGTATCGCTACACCTTC. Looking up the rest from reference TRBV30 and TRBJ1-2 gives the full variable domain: SQTIHQWPATLVQPVGSPLSLECTVEGTSNPNLYWYRQAAGRGLQLLFYSVGIGQISSEVPQNLSASRPQDRQFILSSKKLLLSDSGFYLCAWSARPTYRYTFGSGTRLTVV.